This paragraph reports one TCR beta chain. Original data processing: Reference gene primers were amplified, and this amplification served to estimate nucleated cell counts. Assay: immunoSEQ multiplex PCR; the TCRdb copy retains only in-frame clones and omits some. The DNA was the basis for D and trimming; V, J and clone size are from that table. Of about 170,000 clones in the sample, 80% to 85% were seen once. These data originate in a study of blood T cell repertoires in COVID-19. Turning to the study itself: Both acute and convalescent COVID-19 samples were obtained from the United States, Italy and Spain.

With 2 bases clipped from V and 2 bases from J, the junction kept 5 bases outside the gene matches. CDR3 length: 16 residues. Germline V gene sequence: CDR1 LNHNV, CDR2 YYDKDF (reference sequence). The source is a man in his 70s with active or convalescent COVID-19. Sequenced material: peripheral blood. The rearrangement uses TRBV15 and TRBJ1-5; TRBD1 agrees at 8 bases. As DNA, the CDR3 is TGTGCCACCAGCAGATGGGACAGGTATGGCAATCAGCCCCAGCATTTT. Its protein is CATSRWDRYGNQPQHF.